This TCR beta chain is from a study of CD8 T cell repertoires and HIV-1 epitope variants. Study at large: Epitopes were three Gag families plus Nef HW9 and YT9.

The method was immunoSEQ multiplex PCR; TCRdb's version includes in-frame clones alone and lacks a portion of them. The sample carries roughly 6,800 clones, more than 55% recorded once. V lost 4 bases, J lost 4 bases, and 14 bases lay in between. This CDR3 comprises 15 residues. Germline values: CDR1 SGHNT, CDR2 YYREEE (reference sequence). With regard to this clone: Its antigen is unidentified.

This TCR was recovered from a male donor with HIV. The specimen sequenced was cultured CD8+ T cells derived from PBMCs. This chain joins TRBV5-4 and TRBJ1-4; tentative D call: TRBD1 (5 bases). CDR3 protein: CASSPGDGGNEKLFF. DNA for the CDR3: TGTGCCAGCAGCCCGGGGGACGGGGGTAATGAAAAACTGTTTTTT.